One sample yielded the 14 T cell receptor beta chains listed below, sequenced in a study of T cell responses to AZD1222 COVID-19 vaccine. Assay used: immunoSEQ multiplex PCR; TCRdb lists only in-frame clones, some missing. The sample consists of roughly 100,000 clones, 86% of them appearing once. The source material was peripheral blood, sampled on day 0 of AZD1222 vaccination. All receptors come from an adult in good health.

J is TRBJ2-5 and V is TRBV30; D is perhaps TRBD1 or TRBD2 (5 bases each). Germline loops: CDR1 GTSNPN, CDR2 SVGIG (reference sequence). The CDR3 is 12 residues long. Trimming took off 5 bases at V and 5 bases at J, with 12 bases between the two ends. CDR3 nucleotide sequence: TGTGCCTGGGGGGGAATTGGGGAGACCCAGTACTTC. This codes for CAWGGIGETQYF.

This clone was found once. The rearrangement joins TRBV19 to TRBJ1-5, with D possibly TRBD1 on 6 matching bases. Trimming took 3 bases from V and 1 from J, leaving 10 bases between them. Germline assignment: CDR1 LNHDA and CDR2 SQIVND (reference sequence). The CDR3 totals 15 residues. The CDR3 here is CASSIGGLSNQPQHF. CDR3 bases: TGTGCCAGTAGTATCGGGGGGCTAAGCAATCAGCCCCAGCATTTT. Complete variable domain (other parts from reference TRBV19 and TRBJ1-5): DGGITQSPKYLFRKEGQNVTLSCEQNLNHDAMYWYRQDPGQGLRLIYYSQIVNDFQKGDIAEGYSVSREKKESFPLTVTSAQKNPTAFYLCASSIGGLSNQPQHFGDGTRLSIL.

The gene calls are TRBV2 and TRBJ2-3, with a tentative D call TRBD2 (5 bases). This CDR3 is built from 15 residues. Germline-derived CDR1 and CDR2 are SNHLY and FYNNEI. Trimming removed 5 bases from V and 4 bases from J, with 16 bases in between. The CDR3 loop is CASSYLRERADTQYF. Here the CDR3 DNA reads TGTGCCAGCAGTTACCTGAGGGAGCGTGCAGATACGCAGTATTTT.

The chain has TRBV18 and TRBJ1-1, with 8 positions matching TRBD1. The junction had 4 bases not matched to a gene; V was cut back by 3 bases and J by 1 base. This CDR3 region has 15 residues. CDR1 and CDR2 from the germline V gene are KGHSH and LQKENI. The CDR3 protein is CASSPQGAGNTEAFF. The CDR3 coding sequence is TGTGCCAGCTCACCTCAGGGGGCCGGGAACACTGAAGCTTTCTTT.

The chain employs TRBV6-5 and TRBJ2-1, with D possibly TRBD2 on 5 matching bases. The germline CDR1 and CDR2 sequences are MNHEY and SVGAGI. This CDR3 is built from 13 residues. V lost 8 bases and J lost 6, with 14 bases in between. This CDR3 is CASFQAEGNEQFF. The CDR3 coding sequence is TGTGCCAGCTTCCAGGCCGAGGGCAATGAGCAGTTCTTC.

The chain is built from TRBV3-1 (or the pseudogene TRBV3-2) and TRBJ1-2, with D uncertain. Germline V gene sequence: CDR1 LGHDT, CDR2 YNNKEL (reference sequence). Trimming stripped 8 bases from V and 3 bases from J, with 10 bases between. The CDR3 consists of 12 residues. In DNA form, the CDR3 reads TGTGCCAGCGGGCGCATGGACTATGGCTACACCTTC. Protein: CASGRMDYGYTF.

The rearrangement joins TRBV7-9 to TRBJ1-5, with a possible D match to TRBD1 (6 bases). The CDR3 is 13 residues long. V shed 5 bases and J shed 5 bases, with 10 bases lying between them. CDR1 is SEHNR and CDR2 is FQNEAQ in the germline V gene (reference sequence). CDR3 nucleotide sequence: TGTGCCAGCAGCGTAGGGGGGGATCAGCCCCAGCATTTT. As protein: CASSVGGDQPQHF.

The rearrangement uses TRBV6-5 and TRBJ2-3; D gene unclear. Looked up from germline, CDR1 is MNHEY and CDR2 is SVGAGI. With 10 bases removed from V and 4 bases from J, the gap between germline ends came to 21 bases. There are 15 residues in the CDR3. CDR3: CATAPTPSAADTQYF. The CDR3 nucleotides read TGTGCCACGGCTCCGACCCCTTCGGCCGCAGATACGCAGTATTTT.

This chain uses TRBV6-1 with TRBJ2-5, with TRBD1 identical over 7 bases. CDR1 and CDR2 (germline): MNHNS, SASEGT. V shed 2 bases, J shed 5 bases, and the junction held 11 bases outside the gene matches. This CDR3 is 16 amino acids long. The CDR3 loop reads CASSETTGVSGETQYF. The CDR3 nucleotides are TGTGCCAGCAGTGAAACTACAGGGGTATCAGGGGAGACCCAGTACTTC.

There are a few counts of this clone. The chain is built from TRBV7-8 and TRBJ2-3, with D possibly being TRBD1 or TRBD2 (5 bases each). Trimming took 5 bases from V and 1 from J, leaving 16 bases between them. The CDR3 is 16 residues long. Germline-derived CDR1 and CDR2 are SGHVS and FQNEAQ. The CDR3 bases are TGTGCCAGCAGCCTAATACCGGGACCTCGCACAGATACGCAGTATTTT. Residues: CASSLIPGPRTDTQYF.

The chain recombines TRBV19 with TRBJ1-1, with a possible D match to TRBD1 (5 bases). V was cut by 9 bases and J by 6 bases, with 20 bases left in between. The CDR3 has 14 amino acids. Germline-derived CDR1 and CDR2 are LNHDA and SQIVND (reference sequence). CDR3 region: CASRDGGSVPEAFF. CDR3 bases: TGTGCCAGCCGTGATGGGGGATCAGTCCCTGAAGCTTTCTTT. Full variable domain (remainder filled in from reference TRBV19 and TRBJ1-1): DGGITQSPKYLFRKEGQNVTLSCEQNLNHDAMYWYRQDPGQGLRLIYYSQIVNDFQKGDIAEGYSVSREKKESFPLTVTSAQKNPTAFYLCASRDGGSVPEAFFGQGTRLTVV.

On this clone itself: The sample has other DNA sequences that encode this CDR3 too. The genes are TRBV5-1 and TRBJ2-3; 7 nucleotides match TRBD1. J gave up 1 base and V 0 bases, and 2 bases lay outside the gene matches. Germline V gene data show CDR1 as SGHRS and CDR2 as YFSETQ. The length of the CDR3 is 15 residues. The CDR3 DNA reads TGCGCCAGCAGCTTGGGACAGGGCGGCACAGATACGCAGTATTTT. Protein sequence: CASSLGQGGTDTQYF.

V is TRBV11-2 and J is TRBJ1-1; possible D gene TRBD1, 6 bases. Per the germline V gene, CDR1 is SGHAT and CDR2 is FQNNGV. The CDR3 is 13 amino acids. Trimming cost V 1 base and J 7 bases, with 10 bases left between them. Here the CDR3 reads CASSLVVRGEAFF. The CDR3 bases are TGTGCCAGCAGCTTAGTCGTCAGGGGTGAAGCTTTCTTT.

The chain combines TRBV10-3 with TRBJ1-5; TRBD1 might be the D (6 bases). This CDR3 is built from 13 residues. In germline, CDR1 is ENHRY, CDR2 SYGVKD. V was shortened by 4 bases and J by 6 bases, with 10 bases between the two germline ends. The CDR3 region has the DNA TGTGCCATCAGTGGGGGGCTAGGTCAGCCCCAGCATTTT. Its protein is CAISGGLGQPQHF.